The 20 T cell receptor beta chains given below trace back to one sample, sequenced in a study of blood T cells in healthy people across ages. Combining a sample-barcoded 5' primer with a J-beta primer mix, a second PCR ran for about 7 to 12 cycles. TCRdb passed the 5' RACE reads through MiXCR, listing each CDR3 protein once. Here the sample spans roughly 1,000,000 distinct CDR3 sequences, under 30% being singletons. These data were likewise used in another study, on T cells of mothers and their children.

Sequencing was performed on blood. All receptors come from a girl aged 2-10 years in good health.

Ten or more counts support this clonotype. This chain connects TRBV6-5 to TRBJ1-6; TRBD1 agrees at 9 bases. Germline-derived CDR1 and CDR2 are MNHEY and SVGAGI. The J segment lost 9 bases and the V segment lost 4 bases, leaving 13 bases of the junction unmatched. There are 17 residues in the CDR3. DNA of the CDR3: TGTGCCAGCAGTTTTCGAAACACCGGGACAGGGAGTTCACCCCTCCACTTT. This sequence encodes CASSFRNTGTGSSPLHF.

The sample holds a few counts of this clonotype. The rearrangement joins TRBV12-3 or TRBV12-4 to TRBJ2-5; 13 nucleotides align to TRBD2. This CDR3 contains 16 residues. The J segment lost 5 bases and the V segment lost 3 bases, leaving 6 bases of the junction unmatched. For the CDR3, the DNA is TGTGCCAGCAGTTTGGGGACTAGCGGGACGGTGGAGACCCAGTACTTC. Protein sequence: CASSLGTSGTVETQYF.

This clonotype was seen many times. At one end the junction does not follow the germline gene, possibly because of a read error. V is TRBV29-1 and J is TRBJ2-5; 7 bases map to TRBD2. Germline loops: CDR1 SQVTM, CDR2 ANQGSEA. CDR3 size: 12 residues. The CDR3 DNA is TGCAGCGTTGAAGACCCGGGAGGAATCGTCCACTTC. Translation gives CSVEDPGGIVHF.

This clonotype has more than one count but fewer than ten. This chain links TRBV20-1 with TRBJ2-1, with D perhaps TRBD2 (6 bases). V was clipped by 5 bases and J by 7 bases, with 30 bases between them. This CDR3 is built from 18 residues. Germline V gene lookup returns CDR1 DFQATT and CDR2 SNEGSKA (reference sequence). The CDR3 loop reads CSALERRYGGVAKNEQFF. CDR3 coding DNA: TGCAGTGCTCTAGAGAGAAGATATGGCGGGGTCGCTAAAAATGAGCAGTTCTTC.

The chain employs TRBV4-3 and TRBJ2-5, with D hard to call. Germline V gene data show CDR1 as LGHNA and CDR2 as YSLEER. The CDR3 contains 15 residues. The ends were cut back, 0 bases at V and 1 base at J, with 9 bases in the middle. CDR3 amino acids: CASSQDGYSQETQYF. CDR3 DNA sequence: TGCGCCAGCAGCCAAGATGGTTACAGCCAAGAGACCCAGTACTTC.

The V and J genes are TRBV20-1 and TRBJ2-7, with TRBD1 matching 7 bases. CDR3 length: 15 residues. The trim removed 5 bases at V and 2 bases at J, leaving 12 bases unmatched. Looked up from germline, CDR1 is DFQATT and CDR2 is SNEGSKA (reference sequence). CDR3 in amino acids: CSAYPKTGWAYEQYF. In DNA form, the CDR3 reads TGCAGTGCTTATCCCAAGACAGGGTGGGCCTACGAGCAGTACTTC.

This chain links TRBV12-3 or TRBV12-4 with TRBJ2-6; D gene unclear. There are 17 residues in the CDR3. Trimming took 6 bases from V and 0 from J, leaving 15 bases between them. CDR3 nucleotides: TGTGCCAGCAGACCAGATTACTCGAACTCTGGGGCCAACGTCCTGACTTTC. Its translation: CASRPDYSNSGANVLTF.

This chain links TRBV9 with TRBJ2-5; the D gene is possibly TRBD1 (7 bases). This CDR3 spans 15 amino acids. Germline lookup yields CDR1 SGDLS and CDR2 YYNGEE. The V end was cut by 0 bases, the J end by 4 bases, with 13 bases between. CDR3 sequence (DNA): TGTGCCAGCAGCGTAGGGACAGGAGGGGGAGAGACCCAGTACTTC. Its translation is CASSVGTGGGETQYF.

The CDR3 protein is CSAPRDNPGNIQYF. The CDR3 DNA reads as TGCAGTGCTCCCCGGGACAATCCCGGGAACATTCAGTACTTC. The chain uses TRBV20-1 and TRBJ2-4; D perhaps matches TRBD1 (6 bases). The V end was cut by 5 bases, the J end by 7 bases, with 18 bases between. CDR1 and CDR2 (germline): DFQATT, SNEGSKA (reference sequence). The CDR3 loop spans 14 amino acids.

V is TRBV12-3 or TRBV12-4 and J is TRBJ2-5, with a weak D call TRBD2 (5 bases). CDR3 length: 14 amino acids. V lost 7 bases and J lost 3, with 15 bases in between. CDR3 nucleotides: TGTGCCAGCACGGGGATGGCGCAAGAAGAGACCCAGTACTTC. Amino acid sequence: CASTGMAQEETQYF.

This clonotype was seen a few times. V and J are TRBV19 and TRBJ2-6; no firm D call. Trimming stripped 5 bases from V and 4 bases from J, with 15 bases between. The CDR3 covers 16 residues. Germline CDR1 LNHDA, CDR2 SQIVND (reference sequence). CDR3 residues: CASSAGPWTGANVLTF. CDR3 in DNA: TGTGCCAGTAGTGCAGGCCCTTGGACGGGGGCCAACGTCCTGACTTTC.

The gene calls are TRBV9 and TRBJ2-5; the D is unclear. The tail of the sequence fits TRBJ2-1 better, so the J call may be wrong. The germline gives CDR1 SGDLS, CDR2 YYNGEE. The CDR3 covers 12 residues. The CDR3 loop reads CASGESYNEQFF. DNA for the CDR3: TGTGCCAGCGGCGAGAGCTACAATGAGCAGTTCTTC.

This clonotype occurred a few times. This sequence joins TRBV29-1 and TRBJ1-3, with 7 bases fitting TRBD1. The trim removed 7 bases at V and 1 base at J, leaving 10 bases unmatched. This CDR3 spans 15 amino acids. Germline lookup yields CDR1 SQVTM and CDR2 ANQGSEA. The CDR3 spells CSGLWTGPSGNTIYF. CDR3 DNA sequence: TGCAGCGGCTTATGGACAGGCCCGTCTGGAAACACCATATATTTT. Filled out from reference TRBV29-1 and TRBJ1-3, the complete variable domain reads SAVISQKPSRDICQRGTSLTIQCQVDSQVTMMFWYRQQPGQSLTLIATANQGSEATYESGFVIDKFPISRPNLTFSTLTVSNMSPEDSSIYLCSGLWTGPSGNTIYFGEGSWLTVV.

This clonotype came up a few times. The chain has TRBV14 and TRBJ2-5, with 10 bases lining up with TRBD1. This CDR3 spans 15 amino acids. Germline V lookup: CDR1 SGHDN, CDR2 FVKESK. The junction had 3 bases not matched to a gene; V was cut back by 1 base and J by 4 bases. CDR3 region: CASSQVGTGVETQYF. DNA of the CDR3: TGTGCCAGCAGCCAAGTTGGGACAGGGGTAGAGACCCAGTACTTC.

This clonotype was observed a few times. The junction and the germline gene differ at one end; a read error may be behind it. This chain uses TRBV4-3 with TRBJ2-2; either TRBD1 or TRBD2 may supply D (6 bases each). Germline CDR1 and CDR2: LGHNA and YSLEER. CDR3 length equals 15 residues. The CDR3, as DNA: TGCGTCAGCAGCCAAGAAGGGGGGTGGGCCGGGGAGCTGTTTTTT. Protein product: CVSSQEGGWAGELFF.

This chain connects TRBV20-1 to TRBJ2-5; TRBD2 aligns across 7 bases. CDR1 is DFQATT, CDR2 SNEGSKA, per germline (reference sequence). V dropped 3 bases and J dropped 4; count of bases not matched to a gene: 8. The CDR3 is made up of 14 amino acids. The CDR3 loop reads CSARAGTTRETQYF. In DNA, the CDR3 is TGCAGTGCTAGGGCCGGGACTACGCGAGAGACCCAGTACTTC.

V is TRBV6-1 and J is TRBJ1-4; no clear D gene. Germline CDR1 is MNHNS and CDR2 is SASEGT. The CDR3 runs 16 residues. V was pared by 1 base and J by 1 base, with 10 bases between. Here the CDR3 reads CASSEGAAVTNEKLFF. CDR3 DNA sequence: TGTGCCAGCAGTGAAGGCGCGGCAGTAACTAATGAAAAACTGTTTTTT.

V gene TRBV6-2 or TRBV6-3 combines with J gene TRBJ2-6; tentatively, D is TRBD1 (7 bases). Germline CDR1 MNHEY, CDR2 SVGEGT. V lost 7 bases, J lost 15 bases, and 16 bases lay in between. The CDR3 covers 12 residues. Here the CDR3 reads CASTPTGRNLTF. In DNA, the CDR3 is TGTGCCAGCACCCCGACAGGGAGGAACCTGACTTTC.

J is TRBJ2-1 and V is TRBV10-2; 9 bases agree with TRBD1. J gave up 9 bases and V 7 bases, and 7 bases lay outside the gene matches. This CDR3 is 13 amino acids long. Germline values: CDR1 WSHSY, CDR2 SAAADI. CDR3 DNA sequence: TGCGCCAGCACCGGTACAGGGGGCGGTGAGCAGTTCTTC. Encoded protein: CASTGTGGGEQFF.

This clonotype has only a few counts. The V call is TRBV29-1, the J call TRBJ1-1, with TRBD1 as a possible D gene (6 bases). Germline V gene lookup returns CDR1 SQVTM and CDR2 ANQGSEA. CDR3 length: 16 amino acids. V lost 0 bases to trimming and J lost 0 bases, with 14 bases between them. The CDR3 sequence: CSVEDGEGGMNTEAFF. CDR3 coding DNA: TGCAGCGTTGAAGATGGAGAAGGGGGAATGAACACTGAAGCTTTCTTT. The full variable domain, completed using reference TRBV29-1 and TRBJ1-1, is SAVISQKPSRDICQRGTSLTIQCQVDSQVTMMFWYRQQPGQSLTLIATANQGSEATYESGFVIDKFPISRPNLTFSTLTVSNMSPEDSSIYLCSVEDGEGGMNTEAFFGQGTRLTVV.